Listed below are T cell receptor beta chains from one sample, sequenced in a study of CD8+ T cells in alopecia areata. This table comes from immunoSEQ multiplex PCR, and its TCRdb copy is limited to in-frame clones, with some not included. The sample contains some 200,000 clones, more than 45% of which appear only once. The sequencing used CD4+ T cells sorted from blood, collected at week 4, from a patient treated with tofacitinib. These receptor sequences come from a human donor with alopecia areata. Both conserved end residues are part of each CDR3. A D gene is named only where the DNA matches it firmly. Expanded clones are given a class, and other clones once, few, many or no size at all.

size	J	V	D	DNA	CDR3
few	TRBJ1-6	TRBV6-6	NA	TGTGCCAGCCTCCGGGACATTTATAATTCACCCCTCCACTTT	CASLRDIYNSPLHF
NA	TRBJ2-2	TRBV30	NA	TGTGCCTGGAGTTTAGGAGGCGCGAACACCGGGGAGCTGTTTTTT	CAWSLGGANTGELFF
few	TRBJ1-2	TRBV13	NA	TGTGCCAGCAGCTTAGTCTGGGATAAAAAGGCTCTCTATGGCTACACCTTC	CASSLVWDKKALYGYTF
NA	TRBJ2-2	TRBV6-5	TRBD2	TGTGCCAGCAGGAGCGGGGGAGGTGGCGGGGAGCTGTTTTTT	CASRSGGGGGELFF
NA	TRBJ2-4	TRBV5-1	NA	TGCGCCAGCAGCATGTCGGTTGGCAGCGAAAACATTCAGTACTTC	CASSMSVGSENIQYF
NA	TRBJ2-5	TRBV15	NA	TGTGCCACCAGCGGGGGTTATCAAGAGACCCAGTACTTC	CATSGGYQETQYF
NA	TRBJ2-3	TRBV9	TRBD2	TGTGCCAGCAGCCTGACTAGCGGGGGGCCCACAGATACGCAGTATTTT	CASSLTSGGPTDTQYF
NA	TRBJ2-5	TRBV7-9	NA	TGTGCCAGCAGCTCGGGGACGGTTCAAGAGACCCAGTACTTC	CASSSGTVQETQYF
NA	TRBJ1-1	TRBV5-1	NA	TGCGCCAGCTCCGCCGACAGAACGACTTTCTTT	CASSADRTTFF
few	TRBJ2-6	TRBV29-1	NA	TGCAGCGTTAAGTACGGGATCTCTGGGGCCAACGTCCTGACTTTC	CSVKYGISGANVLTF
NA	TRBJ2-7	TRBV28	NA	TGTGCCAGCAGTACTAGCACAAGCTCCTACGAGCAGTACTTC	CASSTSTSSYEQYF
NA	TRBJ2-5	TRBV7-2	TRBD2	TGTGCCAGCAGCCGCGGGACGGGAGGAGAGACCCAGTACTTC	CASSRGTGGETQYF
few	TRBJ1-4	TRBV19	TRBD1	TGTGCCAGTAGTGGATTCGGGACAGGAGTGGAAAAACTGTTTTTT	CASSGFGTGVEKLFF
few	TRBJ1-1	TRBV29-1	TRBD1	TGCAGCGTCCAGGGACAGTCAAACACTGAAGCTTTCTTT	CSVQGQSNTEAFF
few	TRBJ1-6	TRBV6-5	TRBD1	TGTGCCAGCAGGGCTTGGACAGGCGATAATTCACCCCTCCACTTT	CASRAWTGDNSPLHF
NA	TRBJ2-7	TRBV5-4	NA	TGTGCCAGCAATGAGGGGGGACAGACCTACGAGCAGTACTTC	CASNEGGQTYEQYF
NA	TRBJ2-5	TRBV7-6	TRBD1	TGTGCCAGCAGCTTAAATGGGCAAGGACAGGGCCAAGAGACCCAGTACTTC	CASSLNGQGQGQETQYF
few	TRBJ1-6	TRBV6-6	TRBD1	TGTGCCAGCAGTTACGGTATAGGGGGCGCGGGCTCACCCCTCCACTTT	CASSYGIGGAGSPLHF
many	TRBJ2-1	TRBV23-1	NA	TGCGCCAGCAGTCAATCACCTTGGAATGAGCAGTTCTTC	CASSQSPWNEQFF
NA	TRBJ1-4	TRBV19	NA	TGTGCCAGTAAAAATCCCTCCGGGGTACTACGTAATGAAAAACTGTTTTTT	CASKNPSGVLRNEKLFF
few	TRBJ2-6	TRBV5-4	TRBD2	TGTGCCAGCAGCGGGAGGGAACAGGCTGCTGGGGCCAACGTCCTGACTTTC	CASSGREQAAGANVLTF
few	TRBJ1-5	TRBV7-2	NA	TGTGCCAGCAGCTTAGCAGGGGATGGGAATCAGCCCCAGCATTTT	CASSLAGDGNQPQHF
NA	TRBJ1-5	TRBV2	TRBD1	TGTGCCAGCAGTGCTAGTACAGGGGGCCCGCCCCAGCATTTT	CASSASTGGPPQHF
few	TRBJ2-1	TRBV14	NA	TGTGCCAGCAGCCAAGGCCCGAACAATGAGCAGTTCTTC	CASSQGPNNEQFF
few	TRBJ1-2	TRBV19	NA	TGTGCCAGTAATCTCGGAATATATGGCTACACCTTC	CASNLGIYGYTF
NA	TRBJ2-3	TRBV5-1	NA	TGCGCCAGCAGTGACAGTTCCGGCACAGATACGCAGTATTTT	CASSDSSGTDTQYF
few	TRBJ1-6	TRBV4-1	NA	TGCGCCAGCAGCCCCGGACACTCCTATAATTCACCCCTCCACTTT	CASSPGHSYNSPLHF
NA	TRBJ2-7	TRBV4-1	TRBD1	TGCGCCAGCAGCCAAGATGACCCCGACAGGGGGGGACACGAGCAGTACTTC	CASSQDDPDRGGHEQYF
NA	TRBJ1-1	TRBV30	NA	TGTGCCTGGAGCTCACTCACTGAAGCTTTCTTT	CAWSSLTEAFF
few	TRBJ1-5	TRBV28	TRBD1	TGTGCCAGCAGTACCACGGACAGGGTCAGTCGTCAGCCCCAGCATTTT	CASSTTDRVSRQPQHF
NA	TRBJ2-2	TRBV29-1	NA	TGCAGCGTTGAAAGTCGAGGATCCGGGGAGCTGTTTTTT	CSVESRGSGELFF
once	TRBJ2-4	TRBV6-5	NA	TGTGCCAGCAGTTACCGTGGGCCAAGCATTCAGTACTTC	CASSYRGPSIQYF
many	TRBJ1-2	TRBV19	TRBD1	TGTGCCAGTAGATACGACAGGGCCTATGGCTACACCTTC	CASRYDRAYGYTF
few	TRBJ2-5	TRBV29-1	NA	TGCAGCGTTGGCGCGGGACAGCAAGAGACCCAGTACTTC	CSVGAGQQETQYF
NA	TRBJ1-2	TRBV28	NA	TGTGCCAGCAGGACACCCCAGGGGTTCGGCTACACCTTC	CASRTPQGFGYTF
few	TRBJ2-1	TRBV29-1	TRBD2	TGCAGCGGAGCACTAGCGGGGGGGCCGGATGAGCAGTTCTTC	CSGALAGGPDEQFF
NA	TRBJ2-3	TRBV13	TRBD2	TGTGCCAGCAGCTTAGGCCCTCCCGGGACTAGCGTAGATACGCAGTATTTT	CASSLGPPGTSVDTQYF
once	TRBJ2-2	TRBV4-3	NA	TGCGCCAGCAGCCATTTCCCGGGGGACCGGAGCACCGGGGAGCTGTTTTTT	CASSHFPGDRSTGELFF
NA	TRBJ2-1	TRBV7-2	TRBD1	TGTGCCAGCAGCCCGTTCCCCCGCCGGGACAGGGGGACCAATGAGCAGTTCTTC	CASSPFPRRDRGTNEQFF
few	TRBJ1-4	TRBV6-1	TRBD1	TGTGCCAGCAGGCCCGGGACAGCTAATGAAAAACTGTTTTTT	CASRPGTANEKLFF
NA	TRBJ2-5	TRBV30	NA	TGTGCCTTCACCGGGCCTCAAGGAGAGACCCAGTACTTC	CAFTGPQGETQYF
NA	TRBJ2-3	TRBV9	TRBD1	TGTGCCAGCAGCGTAGCGACAGGGTATACAGATACGCAGTATTTT	CASSVATGYTDTQYF
NA	TRBJ1-6	TRBV30	TRBD1	TGTGCCTGGAGTCTCTCGGGACAGCGACGAAATTCACCCCTCCACTTT	CAWSLSGQRRNSPLHF
NA	TRBJ1-2	TRBV4-2	NA	TGTGCCAGCAGCCAAGGCCCAGGGAGAGGCTACACCTTC	CASSQGPGRGYTF
NA	TRBJ1-1	TRBV6-5	NA	TGTGCCAGCGGCGACACTGAAGCTTTCTTT	CASGDTEAFF
medium-sized	TRBJ2-7	TRBV28	NA	TGTGCCACGAGAAGGGGGACCCCGAGTAGCGAGCAGTACTTC	CATRRGTPSSEQYF
NA	TRBJ2-5	TRBV2	NA	TGTGCCAGCCGCCGCGGCACTCTAGGGGAGACCCAGTACTTC	CASRRGTLGETQYF